Listed below are T cell receptor beta chains from one sample, sequenced in a study of OX40 agonist ivuxolimab in advanced cancers. Sequenced by immunoSEQ multiplex PCR; TCRdb stores in-frame clones only, minus some. The data show tens of thousands of clones, with approximately 90% seen just once and 11% held by the top ten. Specimen: CD4+ or CD8+ T cells sorted from blood, collected in a trial of the OX40 agonist ivuxolimab. These receptor sequences come from an adult with an advanced solid tumor such as melanoma, head and neck, liver or kidney cancer. Both conserved end residues are trimmed from each CDR3. Each record gives: J gene, CDR3 length, V gene, CDR3 protein.

J gene: TRBJ2-7
CDR3 length: 13
V gene: TRBV5-6
CDR3 protein: ASSLATGRVYEQY

J gene: TRBJ1-6
CDR3 length: 13
V gene: TRBV25-1
CDR3 protein: ASSETGTGDSPLH

J gene: TRBJ1-2
CDR3 length: 13
V gene: TRBV9
CDR3 protein: ASSTGQNPNYGYT

J gene: TRBJ2-5
CDR3 length: 15
V gene: TRBV15
CDR3 protein: ATSIGGWTGGAETQY

J gene: TRBJ2-3
CDR3 length: 13
V gene: TRBV29-1
CDR3 protein: SVEEAEGSTDTQY

J gene: TRBJ1-2
CDR3 length: 11
V gene: TRBV7-9
CDR3 protein: ASTWRANYGYT

J gene: TRBJ2-7
CDR3 length: 14
V gene: TRBV2
CDR3 protein: ASSEAKAGGSYEQY

J gene: TRBJ2-7
CDR3 length: 12
V gene: TRBV7-2
CDR3 protein: ASSLAGGGYEQY

J gene: TRBJ2-1
CDR3 length: 12
V gene: TRBV19
CDR3 protein: ASSISGESSEQF

J gene: TRBJ1-1
CDR3 length: 13
V gene: TRBV25-1
CDR3 protein: ASSEEFTINTEAF

J gene: TRBJ2-7
CDR3 length: 13
V gene: TRBV5-1
CDR3 protein: ASQRELNNPYEQY

J gene: TRBJ2-1
CDR3 length: 15
V gene: TRBV7-2
CDR3 protein: ASSPKRQTPPYNEQF

J gene: TRBJ2-6
CDR3 length: 13
V gene: TRBV7-9
CDR3 protein: ASSLGHTGANVLT

J gene: TRBJ1-1
CDR3 length: 14
V gene: TRBV6-6
CDR3 protein: ASSRGPTSQNTEAF

J gene: TRBJ2-2
CDR3 length: 11
V gene: TRBV28
CDR3 protein: ASSSTGAGELF

J gene: TRBJ2-1
CDR3 length: 13
V gene: TRBV11-3
CDR3 protein: ASSPAVATYNEQF

J gene: TRBJ2-7
CDR3 length: 12
V gene: TRBV27
CDR3 protein: ASSPGLAVYEQY

J gene: TRBJ2-1
CDR3 length: 10
V gene: TRBV10-3
CDR3 protein: AIRDRDNEQF

J gene: TRBJ2-7
CDR3 length: 11
V gene: TRBV27
CDR3 protein: ASSFGPPNEQY

J gene: TRBJ2-2
CDR3 length: 12
V gene: TRBV30
CDR3 protein: AWMAGGNTGELF

J gene: TRBJ2-1
CDR3 length: 12
V gene: TRBV6-4
CDR3 protein: ASSDGPNYNEQF

J gene: TRBJ1-5
CDR3 length: 11
V gene: TRBV4-1
CDR3 protein: ASSQSWTQPQH

J gene: TRBJ2-7
CDR3 length: 12
V gene: TRBV9
CDR3 protein: ASSVDALSYEQY

J gene: TRBJ2-3
CDR3 length: 13
V gene: TRBV5-1
CDR3 protein: ASSWVTSGGDTQY

J gene: TRBJ2-1
CDR3 length: 14
V gene: TRBV7-3
CDR3 protein: ASSFSGGIPNNEQF

J gene: TRBJ2-1
CDR3 length: 13
V gene: TRBV9
CDR3 protein: ASRVGSGSDNEQF

J gene: TRBJ2-7
CDR3 length: 12
V gene: TRBV4-1
CDR3 protein: ASSQEARVNEQY